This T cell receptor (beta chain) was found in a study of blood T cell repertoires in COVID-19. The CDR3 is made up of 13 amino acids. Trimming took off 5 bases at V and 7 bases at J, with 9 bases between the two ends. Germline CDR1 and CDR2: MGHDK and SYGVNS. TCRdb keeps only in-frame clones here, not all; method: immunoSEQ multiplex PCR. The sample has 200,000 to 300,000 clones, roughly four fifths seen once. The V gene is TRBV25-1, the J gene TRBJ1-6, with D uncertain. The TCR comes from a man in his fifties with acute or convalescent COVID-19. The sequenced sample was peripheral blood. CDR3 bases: TGTGCCAGCAGTAAGACTCCAAATTCACCCCTCCACTTT. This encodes CASSKTPNSPLHF.